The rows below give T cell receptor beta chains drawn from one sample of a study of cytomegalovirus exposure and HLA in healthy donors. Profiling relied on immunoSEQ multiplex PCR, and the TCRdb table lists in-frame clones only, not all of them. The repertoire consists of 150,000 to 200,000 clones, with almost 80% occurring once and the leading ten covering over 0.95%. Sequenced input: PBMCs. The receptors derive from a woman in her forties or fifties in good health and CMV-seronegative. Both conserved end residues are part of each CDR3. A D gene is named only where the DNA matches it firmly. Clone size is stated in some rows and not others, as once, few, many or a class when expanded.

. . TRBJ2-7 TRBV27 TGTGCCAGCAGTCTAAAATGGGACTTCTACGAGCAGTACTTC CASSLKWDFYEQYF
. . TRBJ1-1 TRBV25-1 TGTGCCAGCAGTTCCAGCCGGGGGAACACTGAAGCTTTCTTT CASSSSRGNTEAFF
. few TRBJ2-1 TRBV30 TGTGCCTGGAGTACCCCACATGGCGGTTTCAATGAGCAGTTCTTC CAWSTPHGGFNEQFF
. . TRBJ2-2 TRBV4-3 TGCGCCAGCAGCCAAGGGGGGGGGCACACCGGGGAGCTGTTTTTT CASSQGGGHTGELFF
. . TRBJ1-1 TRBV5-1 TGCGCCAGCAGCTTGAACAGTCAAAACACTGAAGCTTTCTTT CASSLNSQNTEAFF
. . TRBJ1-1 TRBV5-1 TGCGCCAGCAGCTCGGGGGGGAACGACAGACTGAACACTGAAGCTTTCTTT CASSSGGNDRLNTEAFF
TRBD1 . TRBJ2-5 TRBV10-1 TGCGCCAGCAGTGAGCCGAGGGACAGGGGAATCTTAGACCAAGAGACCCAGTACTTC CASSEPRDRGILDQETQYF
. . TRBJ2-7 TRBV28 TGTGCCAGCAGAGTTGGGGGGGCGTATAGCGAGCAGTACTTC CASRVGGAYSEQYF
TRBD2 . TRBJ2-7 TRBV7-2 TGTGCCAGCAGCGCCGGGACTAGCGGAACCTACGAGCAGTACTTC CASSAGTSGTYEQYF
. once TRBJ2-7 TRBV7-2 TGTGCCAGCAGCCCAGCCTACGAGCAGTACTTC CASSPAYEQYF
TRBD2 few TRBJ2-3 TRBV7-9 TGTGCCAGCAGCAGGACTAGCGGGGGGGCTTTGTGGACAGATACGCAGTATTTT CASSRTSGGALWTDTQYF
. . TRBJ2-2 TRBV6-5 TGTGCCAGCAGTCCTCGAGGAGGGCCGTCCGGGGAGCTGTTTTTT CASSPRGGPSGELFF
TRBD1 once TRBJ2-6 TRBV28 TGTGCCAGCAGTTTAGGACAGGGACGGGTCTCTGGGGCCAACGTCCTGACTTTC CASSLGQGRVSGANVLTF
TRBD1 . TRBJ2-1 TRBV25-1 TGTGCCAGCTCCGGGGACAGGGACTACAATGAGCAGTTCTTC CASSGDRDYNEQFF
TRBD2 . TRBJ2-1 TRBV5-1 TGCGCCAGCAGCTTGGGCGGTAGCGGGAGGAGTCTTTACAATGAGCAGTTCTTC CASSLGGSGRSLYNEQFF
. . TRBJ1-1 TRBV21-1 TGTGCCAGACAGCACGTCGAAGATGAAGCTTTCTTT CARQHVEDEAFF
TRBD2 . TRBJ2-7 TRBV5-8 TGTGCCAGCAGCACCGGGACTAGCGGTTCCTACGAGCAGTACTTC CASSTGTSGSYEQYF
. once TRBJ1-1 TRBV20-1 TGCAGTGCTCTTAAGAACACTGAAGCTTTCTTT CSALKNTEAFF
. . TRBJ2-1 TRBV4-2 TGTGCCAGCAGCCAAGCGGAGTCCTCCTACAATGAGCAGTTCTTC CASSQAESSYNEQFF
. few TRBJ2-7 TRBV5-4 TGTGCCAGCAGCTTGGTAGGTAGCGGCTACGAGCAGTACTTC CASSLVGSGYEQYF
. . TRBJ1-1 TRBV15 TGTGCCACCAGCAGAGATGGGGGCGCCCCTCTGAACACTGAAGCTTTCTTT CATSRDGGAPLNTEAFF
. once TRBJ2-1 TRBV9 TGTGCCAGCAGCGTGTTACAGAGCTCCTACAATGAGCAGTTCTTC CASSVLQSSYNEQFF
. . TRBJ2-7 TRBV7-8 TGTGCCAGCAGCTTAGGGCCTAGCTCCTACGAGCAGTACTTC CASSLGPSSYEQYF
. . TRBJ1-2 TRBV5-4 TGTGCCAGCAGCTTGCTGGGTAGGGGCTCTTCCTATGGCTACACCTTC CASSLLGRGSSYGYTF
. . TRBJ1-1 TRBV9 TGTGCCAGCAGCGTAGAGTACGGGAACACTGAAGCTTTCTTT CASSVEYGNTEAFF